A single sample is the source of the 19 T cell receptor beta chains below, sequenced in a study of T cell responses to AZD1222 COVID-19 vaccine (dated by TCRdb to about 2021). The library was prepared using the immunoSEQ multiplex PCR assay. Entries here come from immuneACCESS through TCRdb and include only in-frame sequences with V and J called. Some clones fail to appear in such tables; in the studies checked, an unresolved V gene covers under half of the shortfall, and the cause of the remainder is unknown. A total of 100,000 to 150,000 clones appear in this sample, more than 65% of them only once. The ten largest clones add up to around a quarter of the sample. According to the study, the label for this sample's time point signals: about 28 days (+/-7) after the second vaccine dose. Here the sequenced sample was peripheral blood, taken 28 days after the second AZD1222 dose. The receptors were gathered from an adult who received the AZD1222 COVID-19 vaccine.

The chain is built from TRBV27 and TRBJ1-2; tentative D call: TRBD1 (6 bases). The V gene lost 2 bases and the J gene lost 4 bases, with 11 bases spanning the gap. The germline V gene has CDR1 MNHEY and CDR2 SMNVEV (reference sequence). There are 14 residues in the CDR3. The CDR3 reads CASSLRQGGYGYTF. For the CDR3, the DNA is TGTGCCAGCAGTTTAAGACAAGGGGGCTATGGCTACACCTTC.

This clone has a single count. The chain carries TRBV4-3 and TRBJ1-1; possibly TRBD1 for D (6 bases). Germline lookup yields CDR1 LGHNA and CDR2 YSLEER. V was pared by 2 bases and J by 4 bases, with 20 bases between. The CDR3 totals 17 residues. The CDR3 loop is CASSQIFMGGRSTEAFF. The CDR3 nucleotides are TGCGCCAGCAGCCAAATATTTATGGGGGGCCGGAGCACTGAAGCTTTCTTT.

The chain combines TRBV28 with TRBJ2-1; D is unclear. Germline CDR1 is MDHEN and CDR2 is SYDVKM. This CDR3 region has 17 residues. Trimming shortened V by 5 bases and J by 3 bases, and 20 bases separated the two germline ends. The CDR3 spells CASSPPRPTAHYNEQFF. Written as DNA, the CDR3 is TGTGCCAGCAGTCCACCTCGCCCCACAGCCCACTACAATGAGCAGTTCTTC. Filled out from reference TRBV28 and TRBJ2-1, the complete variable domain reads DVKVTQSSRYLVKRTGEKVFLECVQDMDHENMFWYRQDPGLGLRLIYFSYDVKMKEKGDIPEGYSVSREKKERFSLILESASTNQTSMYLCASSPPRPTAHYNEQFFGPGTRLTVL.

This clone was recorded a few times. This chain joins TRBV6-2 or TRBV6-3 and TRBJ1-1; TRBD1 matches 8 bases. The ends lost 4 bases at V and 6 bases at J; junction bases unmatched: 7. Germline CDR1 is MNHEY and CDR2 is SVGEGT. This CDR3 spans 14 amino acids. The CDR3 region is CASSSGQVKSEAFF. The DNA for the CDR3 is TGTGCCAGCAGTTCGGGACAGGTGAAATCTGAAGCTTTCTTT.

This sequence joins TRBV7-2 and TRBJ2-5, with 8 bases fitting TRBD1. Per germline, CDR1 SGHTA and CDR2 FQGNSA. The trim removed 2 bases at V and 5 bases at J, leaving 4 bases unmatched. The CDR3 is 14 residues long. The CDR3 DNA reads as TGTGCCAGCAGCTTACAGGGACAGGCCGAGACCCAGTACTTC. Encoded protein: CASSLQGQAETQYF.

The J gene is TRBJ2-2, the V gene TRBV5-4; 10 positions agree with TRBD2. With V trimmed by 0 bases and J by 7 bases, 6 bases remained unmatched. The CDR3 extends over 16 amino acids. Germline V gene sequence: CDR1 SGHNT, CDR2 YYREEE (reference sequence). In DNA form, the CDR3 reads TGTGCCAGCAGCTTGGCAGCGGGGGGGCCAATCGGGGAGCTGTTTTTT. Protein sequence: CASSLAAGGPIGELFF.

This clone has only one observation. The chain uses TRBV11-3 and TRBJ2-1; 16 nucleotides line up with TRBD2. V lost 5 bases to trimming and J lost 10 bases; unmatched junction nucleotides: 14. Germline CDR1 and CDR2: SGHNT and YENEEA. The CDR3 has 18 amino acids. CDR3 sequence (DNA): TGTGCCAGCAGCCCTAAGGGACTAGCGGGGGGGCCAGCCAAAGAGCAGTTCTTC. Translation: CASSPKGLAGGPAKEQFF.

CDR3 sequence: CASSPRESLGEKLFF. In DNA form, the CDR3 reads TGTGCCAGCTCTCCTCGTGAGAGTTTAGGTGAAAAACTGTTTTTT. The genes are TRBV18 and TRBJ1-4; D remains unclear. Germline lookup yields CDR1 KGHSH and CDR2 LQKENI. Trimming took off 6 bases at V and 7 bases at J, with 18 bases between the two ends. This CDR3 spans 15 amino acids.

This chain connects TRBV7-2 to TRBJ1-2, with D hard to call. V was clipped by 2 bases and J by 0 bases, with 10 bases between them. The CDR3 is 15 residues long. The germline V gene encodes CDR1 SGHTA and CDR2 FQGNSA. The CDR3 loop is CASSLQASANYGYTF. CDR3 bases: TGTGCCAGCAGCTTACAAGCGTCAGCTAACTATGGCTACACCTTC.

CDR3 nucleotide sequence: TGTGCCGCTAGCGGGGTCGCGACTGAAGCTTTCTTT. The encoded protein is CAASGVATEAFF. The gene calls are TRBV10-3 and TRBJ1-1, with D unresolved. Looked up from germline, CDR1 is ENHRY and CDR2 is SYGVKD. This CDR3 spans 12 amino acids. The ends were cut back, 11 bases at V and 5 bases at J, with 15 bases in the middle.

This chain links TRBV28 with TRBJ1-1; TRBD1 is a possible D gene (6 bases). From germline, CDR1 is MDHEN and CDR2 SYDVKM. CDR3 length equals 13 residues. Trimming removed 4 bases from V and 5 bases from J, with 11 bases in between. CDR3 amino acids: CASSSRGVTEAFF. CDR3 DNA sequence: TGTGCCAGCAGTTCAAGGGGGGTTACTGAAGCTTTCTTT. The variable domain in full, with the rest retrieved from reference TRBV28 and TRBJ1-1, is DVKVTQSSRYLVKRTGEKVFLECVQDMDHENMFWYRQDPGLGLRLIYFSYDVKMKEKGDIPEGYSVSREKKERFSLILESASTNQTSMYLCASSSRGVTEAFFGQGTRLTVV.

The chain is built from TRBV7-3 and TRBJ2-3; the D gene could be TRBD1 or TRBD2 (6 bases each). Trimming took off 5 bases at V and 2 bases at J, with 17 bases between the two ends. This CDR3 is 16 amino acids long. Germline V CDR1 and CDR2: SGHTA, FQGTGA. CDR3 in amino acids: CASSLSGAANTDTQYF. The CDR3 nucleotides are TGTGCCAGCAGCCTCTCGGGGGCGGCTAACACAGATACGCAGTATTTT.

This clone was seen once. The rearrangement uses TRBV2 and TRBJ1-6; D is unresolved. The CDR3 has 13 amino acids. The germline V gene has CDR1 SNHLY and CDR2 FYNNEI. Trimming shortened V by 10 bases and J by 0 bases, and 7 bases separated the two germline ends. The CDR3 coding sequence is TGTGCCACCGCTGGCTCCTATAATTCACCCCTCCACTTT. It encodes CATAGSYNSPLHF.

This clone was counted a few times. This chain connects TRBV6-5 to TRBJ2-2, with D unresolved. The germline V and J ends were trimmed by 4 bases and 1 base, with 4 bases remaining between them. Germline V lookup: CDR1 MNHEY, CDR2 SVGAGI. This CDR3 spans 13 amino acids. CDR3 sequence (DNA): TGTGCCAGCAGTTCCGGGAACACCGGGGAGCTGTTTTTT. Its translation: CASSSGNTGELFF.

V and J are TRBV11-2 and TRBJ1-4; TRBD1 matches at 9 bases. Germline V lookup: CDR1 SGHAT, CDR2 FQNNGV. The length of the CDR3 is 14 residues. Trimming at V came to 5 bases and at J to 5 bases, leaving 3 bases not matched to a gene. In DNA form, the CDR3 reads TGTGCCAGCAGCGATGGACAGGGGAATGAAAAACTGTTTTTT. This codes for CASSDGQGNEKLFF.

The rearrangement joins TRBV29-1 to TRBJ2-7; maybe TRBD2 (5 bases). V was trimmed by 7 bases and J by 2 bases, leaving 18 bases between them. CDR3 length equals 14 residues. Germline CDR1 SQVTM, CDR2 ANQGSEA. The CDR3 loop reads CSARGAPPTYEQYF. The CDR3 DNA sequence: TGCAGCGCACGGGGAGCCCCTCCAACCTACGAGCAGTACTTC.

The chain recombines TRBV11-2 with TRBJ1-6; TRBD1 matches at 8 bases. The CDR3 runs to 16 residues. Germline CDR1 is SGHAT and CDR2 is FQNNGV. V was pared by 10 bases and J by 9 bases, with 17 bases of the junction left unmatched. This CDR3 is CATRRAFRQGRSPLHF. CDR3 coding DNA: TGTGCCACCCGACGGGCCTTTAGACAGGGGCGTTCACCCCTCCACTTT. The whole variable domain, remainder taken from reference TRBV11-2 and TRBJ1-6, is EAGVAQSPRYKIIEKRQSVAFWCNPISGHATLYWYQQILGQGPKLLIQFQNNGVVDDSQLPKDRFSAERLKGVDSTLKIQPAKLEDSAVYLCATRRAFRQGRSPLHFGNGTRLTVT.

The V gene is TRBV2, the J gene TRBJ2-7; TRBD2 aligns across 7 bases. Germline CDR1 reads SNHLY; CDR2 reads FYNNEI. The V gene end was trimmed by 8 bases and the J gene end by 3 bases; junction bases not matched to a gene: 1. The length of the CDR3 is 11 residues. The DNA for the CDR3 is TGTGCCAGCGGGACTAACTACGAGCAGTACTTC. Translated: CASGTNYEQYF.

This chain links TRBV27 with TRBJ2-3; 8 nucleotides match TRBD2. CDR1 is MNHEY and CDR2 is SMNVEV in the germline V gene (reference sequence). The CDR3 is 15 amino acids. J was trimmed by 1 base and V by 2 bases; bases with no gene match: 2. CDR3 coding DNA: TGTGCCAGCAGTTTACTGCGGGGGGGCACAGATACGCAGTATTTT. Translating it yields CASSLLRGGTDTQYF.